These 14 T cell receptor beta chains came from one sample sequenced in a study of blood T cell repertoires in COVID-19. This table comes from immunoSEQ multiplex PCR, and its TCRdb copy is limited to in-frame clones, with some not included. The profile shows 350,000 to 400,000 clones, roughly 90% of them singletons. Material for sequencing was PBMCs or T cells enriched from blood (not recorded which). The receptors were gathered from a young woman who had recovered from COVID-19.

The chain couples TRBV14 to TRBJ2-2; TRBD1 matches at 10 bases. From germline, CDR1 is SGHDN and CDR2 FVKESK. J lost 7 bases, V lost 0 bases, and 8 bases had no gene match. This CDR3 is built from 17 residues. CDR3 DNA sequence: TGTGCCAGCAGCCAAGATCCGGGACAGGGGCTTCTCGGGGAGCTGTTTTTT. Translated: CASSQDPGQGLLGELFF.

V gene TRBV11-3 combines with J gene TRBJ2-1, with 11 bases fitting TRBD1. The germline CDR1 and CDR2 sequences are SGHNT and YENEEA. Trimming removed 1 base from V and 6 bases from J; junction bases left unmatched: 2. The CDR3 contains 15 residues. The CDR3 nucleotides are TGTGCCAGCAGCTTAGGGGGGACAGGGGGCAATGAGCAGTTCTTC. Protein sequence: CASSLGGTGGNEQFF.

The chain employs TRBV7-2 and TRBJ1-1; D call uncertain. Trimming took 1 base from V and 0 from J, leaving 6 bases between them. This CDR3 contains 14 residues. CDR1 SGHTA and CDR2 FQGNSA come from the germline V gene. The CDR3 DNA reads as TGTGCCAGCAGCTTAGACAGAATGAACACTGAAGCTTTCTTT. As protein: CASSLDRMNTEAFF. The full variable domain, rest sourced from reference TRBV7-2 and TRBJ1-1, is GAGVSQSPSNKVTEKGKDVELRCDPISGHTALYWYRQSLGQGLEFLIYFQGNSAPDKSGLPSDRFSAERTGGSVSTLTIQRTQQEDSAVYLCASSLDRMNTEAFFGQGTRLTVV.

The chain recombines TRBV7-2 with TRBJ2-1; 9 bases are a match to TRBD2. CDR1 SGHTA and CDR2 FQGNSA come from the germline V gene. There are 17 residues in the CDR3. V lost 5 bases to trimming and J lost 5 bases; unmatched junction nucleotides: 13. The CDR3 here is CASSRPTSLAGNNEQFF. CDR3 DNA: TGTGCCAGCAGCCGCCCCACGTCGCTAGCGGGGAACAATGAGCAGTTCTTC.

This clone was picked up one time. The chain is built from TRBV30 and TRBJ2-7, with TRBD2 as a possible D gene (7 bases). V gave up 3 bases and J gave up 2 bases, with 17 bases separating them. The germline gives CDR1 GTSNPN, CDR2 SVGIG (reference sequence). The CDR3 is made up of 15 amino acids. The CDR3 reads CAWRGGGGFPYEQYF. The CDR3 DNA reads TGTGCCTGGAGAGGTGGCGGGGGCTTTCCCTACGAGCAGTACTTC.

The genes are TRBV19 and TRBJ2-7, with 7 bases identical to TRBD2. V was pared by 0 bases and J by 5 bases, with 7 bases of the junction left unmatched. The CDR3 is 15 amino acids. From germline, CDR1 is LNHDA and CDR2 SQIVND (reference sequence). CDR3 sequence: CASSIEAGVFNEQYF. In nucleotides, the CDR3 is TGTGCCAGTAGTATAGAGGCGGGAGTCTTCAACGAGCAGTACTTC.

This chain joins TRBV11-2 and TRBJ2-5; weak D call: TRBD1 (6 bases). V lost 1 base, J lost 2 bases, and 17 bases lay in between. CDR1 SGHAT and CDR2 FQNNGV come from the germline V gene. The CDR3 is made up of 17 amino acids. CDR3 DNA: TGTGCCAGCAGCTTAGTGTTGGGGGCCATATTTCAAGAGACCCAGTACTTC. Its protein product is CASSLVLGAIFQETQYF.

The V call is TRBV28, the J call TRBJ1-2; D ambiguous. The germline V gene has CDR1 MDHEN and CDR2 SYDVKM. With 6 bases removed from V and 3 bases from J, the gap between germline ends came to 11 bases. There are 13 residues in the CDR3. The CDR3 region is CASSERQDYGYTF. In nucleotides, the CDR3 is TGTGCCAGCAGCGAAAGGCAGGACTATGGCTACACCTTC.

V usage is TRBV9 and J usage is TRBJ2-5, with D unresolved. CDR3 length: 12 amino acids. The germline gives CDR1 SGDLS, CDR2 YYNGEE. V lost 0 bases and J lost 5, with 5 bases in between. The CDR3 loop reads CASSVVRETQYF. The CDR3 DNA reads TGTGCCAGCAGCGTAGTACGGGAGACCCAGTACTTC.

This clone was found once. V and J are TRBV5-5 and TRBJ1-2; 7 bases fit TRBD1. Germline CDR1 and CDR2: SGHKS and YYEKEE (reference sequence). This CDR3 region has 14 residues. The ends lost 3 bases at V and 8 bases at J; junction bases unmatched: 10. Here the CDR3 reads CASSSPGQLQGYTF. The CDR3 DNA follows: TGTGCCAGCAGCTCCCCGGGACAGTTGCAAGGCTACACCTTC. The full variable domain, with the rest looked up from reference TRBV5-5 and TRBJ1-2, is DAGVTQSPTHLIKTRGQQVTLRCSPISGHKSVSWYQQVLGQGPQFIFQYYEKEERGRGNFPDRFSARQFPNYSSELNVNALLLGDSALYLCASSSPGQLQGYTFGSGTRLTVV.

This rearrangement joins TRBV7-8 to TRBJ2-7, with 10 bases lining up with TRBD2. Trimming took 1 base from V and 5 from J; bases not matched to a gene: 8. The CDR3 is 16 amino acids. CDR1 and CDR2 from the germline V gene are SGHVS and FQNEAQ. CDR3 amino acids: CASSLDLAGVKNEQYF. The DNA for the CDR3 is TGTGCCAGCAGCTTAGATCTAGCGGGAGTGAAGAACGAGCAGTACTTC. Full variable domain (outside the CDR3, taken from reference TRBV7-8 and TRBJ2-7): GAGVSQSPRYKVAKRGQDVALRCDPISGHVSLFWYQQALGQGPEFLTYFQNEAQLDKSGLPSDRFFAERPEGSVSTLKIQRTQQEDSAVYLCASSLDLAGVKNEQYFGPGTRLTVT.

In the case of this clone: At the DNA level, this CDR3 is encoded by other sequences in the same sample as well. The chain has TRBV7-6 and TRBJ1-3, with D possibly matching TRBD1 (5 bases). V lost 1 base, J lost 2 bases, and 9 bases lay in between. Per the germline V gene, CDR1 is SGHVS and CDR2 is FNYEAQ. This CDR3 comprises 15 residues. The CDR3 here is CASSLGQGAGNTIYF. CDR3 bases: TGTGCCAGCAGCTTAGGTCAGGGTGCTGGAAACACCATATATTTT.

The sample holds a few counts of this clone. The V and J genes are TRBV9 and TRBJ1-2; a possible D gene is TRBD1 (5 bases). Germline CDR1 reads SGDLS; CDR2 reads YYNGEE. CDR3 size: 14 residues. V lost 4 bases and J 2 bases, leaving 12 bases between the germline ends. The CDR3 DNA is TGTGCCAGCAGCCCCGACCAGGGAAACTATGGCTACACCTTC. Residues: CASSPDQGNYGYTF.

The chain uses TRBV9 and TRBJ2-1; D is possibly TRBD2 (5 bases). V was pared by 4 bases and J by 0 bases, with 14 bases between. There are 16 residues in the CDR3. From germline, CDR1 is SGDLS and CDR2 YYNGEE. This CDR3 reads CASSPRGLSSYNEQFF. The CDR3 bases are TGTGCCAGCAGCCCCCGAGGGTTAAGCTCCTACAATGAGCAGTTCTTC.